This passage covers 25 T cell receptor beta chains from one sample sequenced in a study of early T cells in non-severe SARS-CoV-2 infection. Via MiXCR, TCRdb re-called the 5' RACE reads, giving one row per CDR3 protein. This sample carries some 42,000 distinct CDR3 sequences, approximately 5.9% of them seen once, and the ten largest clones take approximately 7.5%. The sequences come from whole blood, collected at baseline. The source is an adult who was a healthcare worker with PCR-confirmed SARS-CoV-2 infection or an uninfected control (not recorded which).

This clonotype has only a few counts. The V gene is TRBV12-3 or TRBV12-4, the J gene TRBJ2-7, with TRBD1 matching 9 bases. Trimming at V came to 6 bases and at J to 10 bases, leaving 4 bases not matched to a gene. The CDR3 is 11 amino acids. In DNA, the CDR3 is TGTGCCAGCAGCGACAGGGGGTCACAGTACTTC. Its protein is CASSDRGSQYF.

V is TRBV7-9 and J is TRBJ1-2, with D tentatively TRBD1 (5 bases). The CDR3 has 14 residues. V was trimmed by 1 base and J by 7 bases, leaving 13 bases between them. The V gene's germline CDR1 is SEHNR and CDR2 FQNEAQ (reference sequence). This CDR3 reads CASSLVLGHSGYTF. The CDR3, as DNA: TGTGCCAGCAGCTTAGTTTTAGGACACAGTGGCTACACCTTC.

This clonotype occurred many times. J is TRBJ1-4 and V is TRBV29-1, with TRBD1 as a possible D gene (5 bases). Germline CDR1 SQVTM, CDR2 ANQGSEA. The CDR3 is 12 residues long. The ends were cut back, 4 bases at V and 8 bases at J, with 11 bases in the middle. CDR3 loop: CSVAQGGEKLFF. CDR3 coding DNA: TGCAGCGTTGCCCAGGGAGGGGAAAAACTGTTTTTT.

The chain couples TRBV14 to TRBJ2-2; 9 bases align to TRBD1. CDR1 SGHDN and CDR2 FVKESK come from the germline V gene. The CDR3 runs 16 residues. After removal of 6 bases from V and 4 bases from J, the junction contained 9 bases not matched to a gene. CDR3 in DNA: TGTGCCAGCAGACGTACAGGGGGCATCGTCACCGGGGAGCTGTTTTTT. This encodes CASRRTGGIVTGELFF. The entire variable domain, with the rest obtained from reference TRBV14 and TRBJ2-2, is as follows: EAGVTQFPSHSVIEKGQTVTLRCDPISGHDNLYWYRRVMGKEIKFLLHFVKESKQDESGMPNNRFLAERTGGTYSTLKVQPAELEDSGVYFCASRRTGGIVTGELFFGEGSRLTVL.

In this sample, this clonotype turned up many times. The junction departs from the called germline gene at one end, perhaps through a read error. V gene TRBV6-5 combines with J gene TRBJ2-6; unclear D gene. Germline loops: CDR1 MNHEY, CDR2 SVGAGI. The length of the CDR3 is 13 residues. This CDR3 is CASSYGRADVLTF. The CDR3 DNA reads TGTGCCAGCAGTTACGGCCGGGCCGACGTCCTGACTTTC.

This clonotype appeared many times. The V call is TRBV20-1, the J call TRBJ2-1; 7 bases agree with TRBD1. In germline, CDR1 is DFQATT, CDR2 SNEGSKA (reference sequence). The CDR3 is made up of 15 amino acids. Unmatched junction bases numbered 11, after V lost 6 bases and J lost 3 bases. CDR3 DNA: TGCAGTGCGAGAAAGACAGGGTCATACTACAATGAGCAGTTCTTC. This sequence encodes CSARKTGSYYNEQFF.

This rearrangement joins TRBV3-1 to TRBJ2-7, with 14 bases that match TRBD2. The V and J ends lost 4 bases and 7 bases, in that order; junction bases with no gene match: 12. Looked up from germline, CDR1 is LGHDT and CDR2 is YNNKEL (reference sequence). The CDR3 consists of 17 residues. The CDR3 nucleotides read TGTGCCAGCAGCCGCGGACTAGCGGGGGGATCTCTCGATGAGCAGTACTTC. Its protein is CASSRGLAGGSLDEQYF.

This clonotype appeared many times. This chain links TRBV28 with TRBJ2-2; a possible D gene is TRBD1 (7 bases). The germline CDR1 and CDR2 sequences are MDHEN and SYDVKM. The ends were cut back, 6 bases at V and 5 bases at J, with 10 bases in the middle. CDR3 length equals 13 residues. CDR3: CASSPGGTGELFF. In nucleotides, the CDR3 is TGTGCCAGCAGCCCAGGGGGGACCGGGGAGCTGTTTTTT.

The table lists this clonotype with many counts. The chain has TRBV20-1 and TRBJ2-7; D unresolved. The V and J ends lost 6 bases and 0 bases respectively, with 15 bases between them. CDR3 length equals 14 residues. CDR1 is DFQATT and CDR2 is SNEGSKA in the germline V gene (reference sequence). CDR3 loop: CSAQSRRSSYEQYF. As DNA, the CDR3 is TGCAGTGCACAGTCCAGGCGAAGCTCCTACGAGCAGTACTTC.

This clonotype was counted between two and nine times. This chain links TRBV7-9 with TRBJ2-3, with TRBD2 identical over 7 bases. This CDR3 is 12 amino acids long. Germline CDR1 and CDR2: SEHNR and FQNEAQ (reference sequence). V dropped 7 bases and J dropped 4; count of bases not matched to a gene: 2. The DNA of the CDR3 is TGTGCCAGCAACCTAGCGGCAGATACGCAGTATTTT. Its protein product is CASNLAADTQYF.

This clonotype showed up just a few times. The V gene is TRBV20-1, the J gene TRBJ1-1, with D perhaps matching TRBD1 (5 bases). V was cut by 2 bases and J by 2 bases, with 12 bases left in between. This CDR3 has 14 amino acids. From germline, CDR1 is DFQATT and CDR2 SNEGSKA (reference sequence). The CDR3 spells CSARQSTDNTEAFF. The CDR3, as DNA: TGCAGTGCTAGACAGTCGACAGACAACACTGAAGCTTTCTTT.

Many counts were recorded for this clonotype. This chain links TRBV7-6 with TRBJ2-6; D is perhaps TRBD1 (5 bases). Between the trimmed V and J ends, which lost 2 bases and 0 bases, there was a span of 14 bases. The CDR3 is 18 amino acids. Germline assignment: CDR1 SGHVS and CDR2 FNYEAQ. The CDR3, as DNA: TGTGCCAGCAGCTTACGACAGCTAGTGAGCTCTGGGGCCAACGTCCTGACTTTC. It codes for CASSLRQLVSSGANVLTF.

The chain combines TRBV12-3 or TRBV12-4 with TRBJ2-3; D possibly matches TRBD1 or TRBD2 (5 bases each). Trimming took 9 bases from V and 5 from J, leaving 21 bases between them. The CDR3 is 15 residues long. The CDR3 DNA sequence: TGTGCCAGAAGCCTTTCGGATGGGGGACGAGATACGCAGTATTTT. It codes for CARSLSDGGRDTQYF.

The sample holds many counts of this clonotype. V and J are TRBV7-2 and TRBJ2-7; no clear D gene. This CDR3 comprises 13 residues. CDR1 is SGHTA, CDR2 FQGNSA, per germline. Trimming pared 0 bases from V and 1 base from J, leaving 4 bases between. CDR3 sequence (DNA): TGTGCCAGCAGCTTAGCGCTTTCCTACGAGCAGTACTTC. Encoded protein: CASSLALSYEQYF.

V and J are TRBV11-2 and TRBJ2-1; tentative D call: TRBD2 (6 bases). The germline gives CDR1 SGHAT, CDR2 FQNNGV. CDR3 length equals 16 residues. Trimming stripped 7 bases from V and 4 bases from J, with 20 bases between. The CDR3, as DNA: TGTGCCAGCACCCAACGGGGGTCAATGGGTTACAATGAGCAGTTCTTC. Its protein product is CASTQRGSMGYNEQFF. The variable domain in full, with the rest retrieved from reference TRBV11-2 and TRBJ2-1, is EAGVAQSPRYKIIEKRQSVAFWCNPISGHATLYWYQQILGQGPKLLIQFQNNGVVDDSQLPKDRFSAERLKGVDSTLKIQPAKLEDSAVYLCASTQRGSMGYNEQFFGPGTRLTVL.

This clonotype appeared many times. The V and J genes are TRBV12-3 or TRBV12-4 and TRBJ2-7, with 8 bases fitting TRBD1. The junction had 8 bases not matched to a gene; V was cut back by 6 bases and J by 7 bases. The CDR3 length is 13 residues. The CDR3 nucleotides are TGTGCCAGCAGCGCGGACAGGGTGAGGGAGCAGTACTTC. Residues: CASSADRVREQYF.

This clonotype has ten or more counts. The chain carries TRBV19 and TRBJ2-7; D may be TRBD1 or TRBD2 (6 bases each). Germline V gene data show CDR1 as LNHDA and CDR2 as SQIVND (reference sequence). CDR3 length: 15 residues. V gave up 3 bases and J gave up 7 bases, with 19 bases separating them. CDR3 sequence: CASSIGLGGAGEQYF. The CDR3 nucleotides are TGTGCCAGTAGTATCGGCCTGGGGGGCGCGGGGGAGCAGTACTTC. The whole variable domain, filled in from reference TRBV19 and TRBJ2-7, reads DGGITQSPKYLFRKEGQNVTLSCEQNLNHDAMYWYRQDPGQGLRLIYYSQIVNDFQKGDIAEGYSVSREKKESFPLTVTSAQKNPTAFYLCASSIGLGGAGEQYFGPGTRLTVT.

This clonotype was seen at least ten times. The chain links TRBV12-3 or TRBV12-4 to TRBJ2-4, with 14 bases fitting TRBD2. The CDR3 length is 20 residues. Losses at the gene ends were 3 bases for V and 0 bases for J; bases not matched to a gene: 10. The CDR3: CASSLATGLAGALAKNIQYF. CDR3 in DNA: TGTGCCAGCAGTTTGGCGACGGGACTAGCGGGGGCCCTAGCCAAAAACATTCAGTACTTC.

This clonotype came up a few times. The chain employs TRBV4-3 and TRBJ2-5; TRBD1 matches 9 bases. The V segment lost 3 bases and the J segment 0 bases; nucleotides outside the gene matches: 5. Germline loops: CDR1 LGHNA, CDR2 YSLEER. The CDR3 is 16 amino acids. As DNA, the CDR3 is TGCGCCAGCAGCCAGGACAGGGGTACCTACCAAGAGACCCAGTACTTC. It specifies CASSQDRGTYQETQYF.

This clonotype was detected many times. The chain has TRBV6-1 and TRBJ1-2, with D tentatively TRBD1 (6 bases). Trimming stripped 6 bases from V and 6 bases from J, with 17 bases between. Germline V gives CDR1 MNHNS, CDR2 SASEGT. The CDR3 has 14 amino acids. CDR3 DNA: TGTGCCAGCAGCTTAAGGGGGGCGGAAGATGGCTACACCTTC. Its translation: CASSLRGAEDGYTF.

This clonotype was counted ten times or more. The V gene is TRBV6-5, the J gene TRBJ1-4; the D gene is possibly TRBD1 (5 bases). The CDR3 runs 13 residues. The V and J ends lost 5 bases and 8 bases respectively, with 12 bases between them. Germline-derived CDR1 and CDR2 are MNHEY and SVGAGI. DNA for the CDR3: TGTGCCAGCAGTACCAGGGTACGGGAAAAACTGTTTTTT. Amino acids: CASSTRVREKLFF.

This clonotype was picked up many times. The chain links TRBV7-9 to TRBJ1-1, with TRBD1 as a possible D gene (5 bases). The germline V gene encodes CDR1 SEHNR and CDR2 FQNEAQ (reference sequence). The CDR3 sequence is 12 residues long. Trimming removed 3 bases from V and 3 bases from J, with 5 bases in between. The DNA of the CDR3 is TGTGCCAGCAGCTTCAGGGACACTGAAGCTTTCTTT. Its protein product is CASSFRDTEAFF. Full variable domain (missing parts from reference TRBV7-9 and TRBJ1-1): DTGVSQNPRHKITKRGQNVTFRCDPISEHNRLYWYRQTLGQGPEFLTYFQNEAQLEKSRLLSDRFSAERPKGSFSTLEIQRTEQGDSAMYLCASSFRDTEAFFGQGTRLTVV.

Comment on this clonotype: This may be a read error, as it is one base from a much larger clone. The J gene is TRBJ1-2, the V gene TRBV20-1; TRBD1 is a possible D gene (5 bases). Germline CDR1 DFQATT, CDR2 SNEGSKA (reference sequence). V was cut by 7 bases and J by 4 bases, with 16 bases left in between. The CDR3 consists of 13 residues. The chain's CDR3 is CSVSPQGPYGYTF. The CDR3 DNA reads as TGCAGTGTTAGCCCCCAGGGACCCTATGGCTACACCTTC.

The CDR3 protein is CASSFGAGDTQYF. In nucleotides, the CDR3 is TGTGCCAGCAGTTTTGGGGCAGGAGATACGCAGTATTTT. The chain links TRBV12-3 or TRBV12-4 to TRBJ2-3; maybe TRBD1 (5 bases). The ends were cut back, 3 bases at V and 5 bases at J, with 9 bases in the middle. CDR3 length equals 13 residues.

This clonotype was seen ten or more times. This chain uses TRBV7-2 with TRBJ2-5; 13 nucleotides line up with TRBD2. The V gene end was trimmed by 5 bases and the J gene end by 2 bases; junction bases not matched to a gene: 5. This CDR3 spans 16 amino acids. Germline V gene sequence: CDR1 SGHTA, CDR2 FQGNSA. DNA of the CDR3: TGTGCCAGCAGCACCGGACTAGCGGGGGAACAAGAGACCCAGTACTTC. The encoded protein is CASSTGLAGEQETQYF.